One sample yielded the 10 T cell receptor beta chains listed below, sequenced in a study of T cell clonality in common variable immunodeficiency. Study-level points and caveats: Reportedly, TCR beta sequences from common variable immunodeficiency showed fewer deletions and N-nucleotide insertions.

The antigens for these receptors are not known. TCRdb's table, derived via immunoSEQ multiplex PCR, lists solely in-frame clones and lacks some. This sample carries 16,000 or so clones, none of them present only once. Sequencing was carried out using peripheral blood mononuclear cells. The receptors were sampled from a human donor with common variable immunodeficiency.

Notes on this clone: The observed sequence ends 3 residues before the CDR3 terminus, with the missing tail filled in from the germline J gene. The J gene is TRBJ1-1, the V gene TRBV19, with a possible D match to TRBD1 (5 bases). The germline V and J ends were trimmed by 8 bases and 5 bases, with 18 bases remaining between them. The CDR3 covers 14 residues. CDR1 is LNHDA and CDR2 is SQIVND in the germline V gene (reference sequence). The CDR3 region is CASRHGRGGTEAFF. The sequenced part of the CDR3 DNA is TGTGCCAGTCGCCACGGGAGGGGAGGGACTGAA.

This clone was seen a handful of times. Read sequence stops 3 residues before the CDR3 end, and the germline J gene provides the missing end. The rearrangement joins TRBV11-3 to TRBJ2-2; a possible D gene is TRBD1 (6 bases). In germline, CDR1 is SGHNT, CDR2 YENEEA. V lost 0 bases and J lost 4, with 6 bases in between. The CDR3 has 14 residues. The DNA read from the CDR3 is TGTGCCAGCAGCTTAGAAGGGGGCACCGGGGAG. Translated: CASSLEGGTGE. In full, the CDR3 reads CASSLEGGTGELFF.

Regarding this clone: The read is 3 residues too short to cover the CDR3 end, so that end is filled in from the germline J gene. The rearrangement links TRBV19 to TRBJ2-1; 10 positions match TRBD2. CDR1 is LNHDA and CDR2 is SQIVND in the germline V gene (reference sequence). J lost 4 bases, V lost 7 bases, and 22 bases had no gene match. The CDR3 runs to 20 residues. This chain's CDR3 is CASTRVAGGRLSVLYNEQFF. CDR3 DNA (partial): TGTGCCAGTACGAGGGTAGCGGGGGGCCGACTGTCAGTGTTGTACAATGAG.

This clone was detected a few times. CDR3 DNA (partial): TGTGCCAGCTCATCCGGGACAGGGAACACCGGGGAG. This gives the protein CASSSGTGNTGE. The entire CDR3 reads CASSSGTGNTGELFF. The V gene is TRBV18, the J gene TRBJ2-2, with 8 bases lining up with TRBD1. The read comes to an end 3 residues before the CDR3 does, leaving the germline J gene to fill in the end. From germline, CDR1 is KGHSH and CDR2 LQKENI. The CDR3 length is 15 residues. The J segment lost 1 base and the V segment lost 5 bases, leaving 3 bases of the junction unmatched.

Concerning this clone itself: The read gets to within 3 residues of the CDR3 end, and the germline J gene fills in the rest. V and J are TRBV7-3 and TRBJ2-7, with 9 bases identical to TRBD2. This CDR3 is built from 16 residues. V lost 1 base, J lost 1 base, and 5 bases stayed unmatched. Germline V CDR1 and CDR2: SGHTA, FQGTGA. The CDR3 loop is CASSLSGGAFSYEQYF. The sequenced CDR3 bases are TGTGCCAGCAGCTTAAGCGGGGGGGCGTTTTCCTACGAG.

This clone was found a few times. Incomplete CDR3 DNA: TGTGCCAGCAGCCCGGACAGGGCGGAGGAGACC. This codes for CASSPDRAEET. The entire CDR3 protein is CASSPDRAEETQYF. The chain employs TRBV7-2 and TRBJ2-5, with 8 positions matching TRBD1. The read terminates 3 residues before the CDR3 end, so the remaining end is supplied by the germline J gene. This CDR3 spans 14 amino acids. Germline values: CDR1 SGHTA, CDR2 FQGNSA. Trimming cost V 5 bases and J 5 bases; bases outside gene matches: 7.

This clone has at least ten counts. Coverage ceases 3 residues before the CDR3 finishes, and the germline J gene fills in the end. The rearrangement joins TRBV5-1 to TRBJ2-7; 8 bases are shared with TRBD1. This CDR3 has 14 amino acids. Unmatched junction bases numbered 4, after V lost 3 bases and J lost 2 bases. The germline CDR1 and CDR2 sequences are SGHRS and YFSETQ. CDR3 loop: CASSWTQGAYEQYF. CDR3 bases read: TGCGCCAGCAGCTGGACACAGGGGGCCTACGAG.

As regards this clone: Sequencing ends 3 residues short of the CDR3 end; the germline J gene provides the rest. The J gene is TRBJ1-2, the V gene TRBV7-8; tentatively, D is TRBD1 (6 bases). The CDR3 runs to 14 residues. Germline CDR1 reads SGHVS; CDR2 reads FQNEAQ. Trimming shortened V by 2 bases and J by 7 bases, and 14 bases separated the two germline ends. The CDR3 reads CASSLLQGGGGYTF. The CDR3 DNA, read in part, is TGTGCCAGCAGCTTACTACAGGGAGGGGGTGGC. The full variable domain, with the rest looked up from reference TRBV7-8 and TRBJ1-2, is GAGVSQSPRYKVAKRGQDVALRCDPISGHVSLFWYQQALGQGPEFLTYFQNEAQLDKSGLPSDRFFAERPEGSVSTLKIQRTQQEDSAVYLCASSLLQGGGGYTFGSGTRLTVV.

This clone has at least ten counts. The missing CDR3 end, 3 residues past where the read stops, is filled in from the germline J gene. V is TRBV4-2 and J is TRBJ2-3; perhaps TRBD2 as D (5 bases). V lost 3 bases and J lost 0, with 7 bases in between. The CDR3 loop spans 14 amino acids. CDR1 is LGHNA, CDR2 YNFKEQ, per germline. Partial CDR3 DNA: TGTGCCAGCAGCCACCTAGCTAGCACAGATACG. Translation gives CASSHLASTDT. In full, the CDR3 reads CASSHLASTDTQYF.

In regard to this clone: The read gets to within 3 residues of the CDR3 end, and the germline J gene fills in the rest. This chain uses TRBV19 with TRBJ1-2; D ambiguous. V lost 0 bases to trimming and J lost 3 bases, with 8 bases between them. Per germline, CDR1 LNHDA and CDR2 SQIVND (reference sequence). The CDR3 runs 14 residues. The part of the CDR3 DNA that was read is TGTGCCAGTAGTATAGATTCGAGGGACTATGGC. Protein sequence: CASSIDSRDYG. The full CDR3 protein reads CASSIDSRDYGYTF.